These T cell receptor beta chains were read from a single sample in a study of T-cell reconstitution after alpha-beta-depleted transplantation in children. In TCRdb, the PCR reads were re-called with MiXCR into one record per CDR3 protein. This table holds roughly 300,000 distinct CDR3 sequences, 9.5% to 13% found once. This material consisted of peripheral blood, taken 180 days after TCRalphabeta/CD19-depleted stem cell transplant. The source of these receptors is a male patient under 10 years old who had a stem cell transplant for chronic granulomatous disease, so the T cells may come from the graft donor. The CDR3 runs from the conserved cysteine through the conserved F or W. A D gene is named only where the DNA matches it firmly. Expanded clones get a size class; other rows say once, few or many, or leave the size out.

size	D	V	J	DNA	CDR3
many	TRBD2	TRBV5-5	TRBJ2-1	TGTGCCAGCAGCTTCATGGCAGCGGGAGGGCCCTATGAGCAGTTCTTC	CASSFMAAGGPYEQFF
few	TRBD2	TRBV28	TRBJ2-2	TGTGCCAGCAGTTTGCGGGAGATAGGCGGGGAGCTGTTTTTT	CASSLREIGGELFF
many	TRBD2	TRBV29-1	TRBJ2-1	TGCAGCGTTGAAGGGGGCGGGAGGTCCTACAATGAGCAGTTCTTC	CSVEGGGRSYNEQFF
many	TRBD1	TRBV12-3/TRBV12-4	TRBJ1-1	TGTGCCAGCAGTTACTGGACAGGACTGAACACTGAAGCTTTCTTT	CASSYWTGLNTEAFF
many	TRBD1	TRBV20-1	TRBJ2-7	TGCAGTGCTCTAGAGAAGGGGGCACCCTACGAGCAGTACTTC	CSALEKGAPYEQYF
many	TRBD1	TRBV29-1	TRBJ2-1	TGCAGCGTTGTCAGGGGGTACAATGAGCAGTTCTTC	CSVVRGYNEQFF
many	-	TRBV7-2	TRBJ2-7	TGTGCCAGCAGCCCTTCGCGAGGGGACTACGAGCAGTACTTC	CASSPSRGDYEQYF
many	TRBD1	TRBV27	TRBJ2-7	TGTGCCAGCGGAGGGGCAGGACAGGGGTACCAGTACTTC	CASGGAGQGYQYF
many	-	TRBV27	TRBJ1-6	TGTGCCACAGGGGAGTTAAATAATTCACCCCTCCACTTT	CATGELNNSPLHF
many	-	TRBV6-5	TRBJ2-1	TGTGCCAGCAGTCAGGACAGTAATGAGCAGTTCTTC	CASSQDSNEQFF
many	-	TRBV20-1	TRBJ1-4	TGCAGTGCTATCCGAGCCTTTAATGAAAAACTGTTTTTT	CSAIRAFNEKLFF
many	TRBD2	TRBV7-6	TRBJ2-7	TGTGCCAGCAGCAGGGCGGGAGGGTACGAGCAGTACTTC	CASSRAGGYEQYF
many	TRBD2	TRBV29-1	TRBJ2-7	TGCAGCGTTGAAGAGAATAGCGGGAGGGACTCCTACGAGCAGTACTTC	CSVEENSGRDSYEQYF
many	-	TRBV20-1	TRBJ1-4	TGCAGTGCTAGGGACCCCAGGGGAGAAGGGGAAAAACTGTTTTTT	CSARDPRGEGEKLFF
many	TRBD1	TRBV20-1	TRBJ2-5	TGCAGTGCTGGGACCCCGACAGGGGAGACCCAGTACTTC	CSAGTPTGETQYF
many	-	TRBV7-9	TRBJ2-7	TGTGCCAGCAGTTACAGGGCTTCAAGCTCCTACGAGCAGTACTTC	CASSYRASSSYEQYF
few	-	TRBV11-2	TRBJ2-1	TGTGCCAGCAGCTTAGCCCCTGGGGGAGCCTACAATGAGCAGTTCTTC	CASSLAPGGAYNEQFF
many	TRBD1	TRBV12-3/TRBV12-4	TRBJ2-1	TGTGCCAGCAGATTTATACCGGGACAGGGCCTCTACAATGAGCAGTTCTTC	CASRFIPGQGLYNEQFF
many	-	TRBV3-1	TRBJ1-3	TGTGCCAGCAGCCAAGGACTGGATAGCTCTGGAAACACCATATATTTT	CASSQGLDSSGNTIYF
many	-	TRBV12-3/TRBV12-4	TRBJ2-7	TGTGCCAGCAGTACCCTTCCCCTGCCTTACGAGCAGTACTTC	CASSTLPLPYEQYF
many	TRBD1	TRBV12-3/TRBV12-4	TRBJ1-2	TGTGCCAGCAGTTTTGGGCCCAGGGGACAGGGCTACACCTTC	CASSFGPRGQGYTF
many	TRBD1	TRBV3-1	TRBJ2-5	TGTGCCAGCAGCCAACTAAGGGACAGAAGGCTGATTGAGACCCAGTACTTC	CASSQLRDRRLIETQYF
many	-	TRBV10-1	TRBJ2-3	TGCGCCAGGGATCTCGTTTCTCGCACAGATACGCAGTATTTT	CARDLVSRTDTQYF
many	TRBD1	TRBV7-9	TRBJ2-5	TGTGCCAGCAGTTTAACCGGGACAGAAGAGACCCAGTACTTC	CASSLTGTEETQYF
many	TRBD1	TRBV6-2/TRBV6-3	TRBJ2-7	TGTGCCAGCAGAGGACAGGGGCCTGACGAGCAGTACTTC	CASRGQGPDEQYF
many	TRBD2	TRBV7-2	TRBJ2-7	TGTGCCAGCAGGCAAGAACTAGCGGCAACCTACGAGCAGTACTTC	CASRQELAATYEQYF
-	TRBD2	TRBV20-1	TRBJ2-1	TGCAGTGCTAGAGCGGGGGGGAGCTCCTACAATGAGCAGTTCTTC	CSARAGGSSYNEQFF
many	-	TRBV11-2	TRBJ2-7	TGTGCCAGCAGCTTAGTAGCCCGCCGCGGGGCCTACGAGCAGTACTTC	CASSLVARRGAYEQYF
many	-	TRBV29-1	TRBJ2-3	TGCAGCGTTTCGGGGGTCCCCCTCACAGATACGCAGTATTTT	CSVSGVPLTDTQYF
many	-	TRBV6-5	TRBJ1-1	TGTGCCAGCAGTTACTTGGGTACTGAAGCTTTCTTT	CASSYLGTEAFF
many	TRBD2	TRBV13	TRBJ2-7	TGTGCCAGCAGCTGGCGGGGGGCCTCTTCCGAGCAGTACTTC	CASSWRGASSEQYF
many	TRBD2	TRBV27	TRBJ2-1	TGTGCCAGCAAAACTAGCGGGAGCTCCTACAATGAGCAGTTCTTC	CASKTSGSSYNEQFF
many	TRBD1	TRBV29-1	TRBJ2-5	TGCAGCGTAGGACCCCGGGACAGGAGAGGAGAGACCCAGTACTTC	CSVGPRDRRGETQYF